Presented here are 18 T cell receptor beta chains from one specimen sequenced in a study of PD-1 blockade in classical Hodgkin lymphoma. Sequencing used immunoSEQ multiplex PCR; TCRdb keeps in-frame clones, though not all of them. The data show 66,000 or so clones, 70% to 80% seen once. There was relapse after autologous stem cell transplantation in every patient, and there was variation in brentuximab vedotin exposure. This specimen consisted of peripheral blood mononuclear cells (PBMCs), obtained before the second cycle of nivolumab. These TCRs come from a human donor with classical Hodgkin lymphoma.

This clone occurred a few times. V usage is TRBV19 and J usage is TRBJ2-1; 10 nucleotides match TRBD1. This CDR3 region has 15 residues. V shed 4 bases, J shed 6 bases, and the junction held 6 bases outside the gene matches. Germline CDR1 reads LNHDA; CDR2 reads SQIVND (reference sequence). CDR3 amino acids: CASSRTGGRINEQFF. The CDR3 nucleotides are TGTGCCAGTAGTAGGACAGGGGGGAGGATCAATGAGCAGTTCTTC. Full variable domain (remainder filled in from reference TRBV19 and TRBJ2-1): DGGITQSPKYLFRKEGQNVTLSCEQNLNHDAMYWYRQDPGQGLRLIYYSQIVNDFQKGDIAEGYSVSREKKESFPLTVTSAQKNPTAFYLCASSRTGGRINEQFFGPGTRLTVL.

The CDR3 spells CASRGSTSGNTIYF. The CDR3 nucleotides are TGTGCCAGCAGGGGGTCGACCTCTGGAAACACCATATATTTT. The genes are TRBV6-4 and TRBJ1-3, with D uncertain. Germline V gene sequence: CDR1 MRHNA, CDR2 SNTAGT. The CDR3 has 14 residues. V lost 6 bases and J 0 bases, leaving 9 bases between the germline ends.

In this sample, this clone turned up a few times. The chain recombines TRBV28 with TRBJ2-7, with D possibly being TRBD2 (5 bases). Germline CDR1 is MDHEN and CDR2 is SYDVKM. The CDR3 is made up of 11 amino acids. The ends were cut back, 4 bases at V and 4 bases at J, with 5 bases in the middle. CDR3 sequence: CASSSGYEQYF. Here the CDR3 DNA reads TGTGCCAGCAGTTCGGGATACGAGCAGTACTTC.

On this clone: Sequence at one end of the junction differs from germline and may be a read error. The rearrangement links TRBV5-1 to TRBJ1-2; no clear D gene. Looked up from germline, CDR1 is SGHRS and CDR2 is YFSETQ. CDR3 length: 15 amino acids. CDR3 in amino acids: CASGLAGKTSYGYTF. Here the CDR3 DNA reads TGCGCCAGCGGCTTGGCCGGAAAGACTAGCTATGGCTACACCTTC.

The chain combines TRBV12-5 with TRBJ1-2; D may be TRBD1 (6 bases). This CDR3 has 14 amino acids. Germline V lookup: CDR1 LGHNT, CDR2 FRNRAP. The V end was cut by 5 bases, the J end by 4 bases, with 14 bases between. CDR3 protein: CASGIRGTLYGYTF. CDR3 bases: TGTGCTAGTGGTATCAGGGGAACCCTCTATGGCTACACCTTC.

The sample holds a few counts of this clone. The chain has TRBV19 and TRBJ1-5; D unclear. This CDR3 region has 15 residues. CDR1 is LNHDA and CDR2 is SQIVND in the germline V gene (reference sequence). Trimming left V 3 bases short and J 2 bases short, with 11 bases between. CDR3 in amino acids: CASSIGWQGNQPQHF. The CDR3 DNA is TGTGCCAGTAGTATTGGTTGGCAGGGCAATCAGCCCCAGCATTTT.

This clone occurred a few times. V is TRBV27 and J is TRBJ1-1; D is ambiguous. Looked up from germline, CDR1 is MNHEY and CDR2 is SMNVEV (reference sequence). V shed 6 bases and J shed 9 bases, with 17 bases lying between them. There are 13 residues in the CDR3. CDR3 protein: CASRQAGRWKAFF. DNA of the CDR3: TGTGCCAGCAGGCAAGCTGGACGATGGAAAGCTTTCTTT.

This chain connects TRBV25-1 to TRBJ2-2, with a tentative D call TRBD2 (7 bases). CDR1 and CDR2 from the germline V gene are MGHDK and SYGVNS. The CDR3 is made up of 18 amino acids. V shed 6 bases and J shed 1 base, with 21 bases lying between them. The DNA for the CDR3 is TGTGCCAGCAGAGACCGGTACGGGGGGCAAAAGAACACCGGGGAGCTGTTTTTT. Amino acid sequence: CASRDRYGGQKNTGELFF.

The CDR3 DNA is TGTGCCAGCAGCTCCATAATCTCGCAGGGGAGACGATCAGATACGCAGTATTTT. This translates into CASSSIISQGRRSDTQYF. The V call is TRBV11-3, the J call TRBJ2-3, with D maybe TRBD1 (6 bases). Germline V gene data show CDR1 as SGHNT and CDR2 as YENEEA. This CDR3 region has 18 residues. Trimming pared 4 bases from V and 4 bases from J, leaving 24 bases between.

V is TRBV27 and J is TRBJ1-4; TRBD1 might be the D (6 bases). V was shortened by 6 bases and J by 7 bases, with 18 bases between the two germline ends. Looked up from germline, CDR1 is MNHEY and CDR2 is SMNVEV (reference sequence). The CDR3 sequence is 15 residues long. CDR3 in amino acids: CASRSSQGLGEKLFF. In DNA, the CDR3 is TGTGCCAGCAGATCTTCCCAGGGGTTGGGTGAAAAACTGTTTTTT.

This clone was seen a few times. This sequence joins TRBV2 and TRBJ2-7; D gene ambiguous. The V gene's germline CDR1 is SNHLY and CDR2 FYNNEI. This CDR3 is 11 amino acids long. Trimming removed 3 bases at V and 2 bases at J, with 2 bases between. The CDR3 DNA is TGTGCCAGCAGTGAGGCCTACGAGCAGTACTTC. Protein: CASSEAYEQYF.

This clone was seen more than once but under ten times. The chain is built from TRBV27 and TRBJ1-5; D not certain. The CDR3 is 13 amino acids. Germline CDR1 reads MNHEY; CDR2 reads SMNVEV (reference sequence). Trimming removed 2 bases from V and 3 bases from J, with 5 bases in between. The CDR3 bases are TGTGCCAGCAGTTTAAGGTTCAATCAGCCCCAGCATTTT. Translated, it gives CASSLRFNQPQHF.

The chain recombines TRBV5-8 with TRBJ1-5, with a possible D match to TRBD1 (5 bases). CDR3 length equals 20 residues. V lost 4 bases and J lost 0, with 26 bases in between. CDR1 and CDR2 (germline): SGHTS, YDEGEE. CDR3 sequence: CASSTPSQEDLFNSNQPQHF. CDR3 coding DNA: TGTGCCAGCAGCACACCGTCACAGGAAGATCTCTTCAATAGCAATCAGCCCCAGCATTTT.

This clone occurred once. This chain links TRBV5-1 with TRBJ2-7; 9 bases line up with TRBD1. The CDR3 spans 14 residues. The V gene end was trimmed by 4 bases and the J gene end by 0 bases; junction bases not matched to a gene: 2. Looked up from germline, CDR1 is SGHRS and CDR2 is YFSETQ. CDR3 region: CASSTGGPSYEQYF. CDR3 in DNA: TGCGCCAGCAGCACAGGGGGCCCCTCCTACGAGCAGTACTTC.

The chain recombines TRBV28 with TRBJ2-7; D remains ambiguous. CDR3 length: 13 residues. CDR1 and CDR2 (germline): MDHEN, SYDVKM. V was trimmed by 6 bases and J by 1 base, leaving 10 bases between them. CDR3 sequence (DNA): TGTGCCAGCAGACTTTCAGGATCCTACGAGCAGTACTTC. This gives the protein CASRLSGSYEQYF.

The chain combines TRBV18 with TRBJ1-2, with D unclear. The length of the CDR3 is 13 residues. Looked up from germline, CDR1 is KGHSH and CDR2 is LQKENI. Trimming shortened V by 6 bases and J by 8 bases, and 16 bases separated the two germline ends. The CDR3 nucleotides read TGTGCCAGCTCCCGACGTGCTCAGGAGGGCTACACCTTC. This translates into CASSRRAQEGYTF.

The rearrangement uses TRBV25-1 and TRBJ1-1; D not resolved. This CDR3 has 14 amino acids. From germline, CDR1 is MGHDK and CDR2 SYGVNS. Trimming cost V 6 bases and J 6 bases, with 17 bases left between them. CDR3 bases: TGTGCCAGCAGGGCCGGAGTTGGACGGCCTGAAGCTTTCTTT. It encodes CASRAGVGRPEAFF.

This clone was detected only a few times. The chain carries TRBV7-3 and TRBJ2-7, with D possibly being TRBD2 (7 bases). From germline, CDR1 is SGHTA and CDR2 FQGTGA. The CDR3 runs to 14 residues. Trimming removed 5 bases from V and 2 bases from J, with 13 bases in between. CDR3 coding DNA: TGTGCCAGCAGCGTACAGGGAGGGCCCTACGAGCAGTACTTC. Its translation is CASSVQGGPYEQYF.